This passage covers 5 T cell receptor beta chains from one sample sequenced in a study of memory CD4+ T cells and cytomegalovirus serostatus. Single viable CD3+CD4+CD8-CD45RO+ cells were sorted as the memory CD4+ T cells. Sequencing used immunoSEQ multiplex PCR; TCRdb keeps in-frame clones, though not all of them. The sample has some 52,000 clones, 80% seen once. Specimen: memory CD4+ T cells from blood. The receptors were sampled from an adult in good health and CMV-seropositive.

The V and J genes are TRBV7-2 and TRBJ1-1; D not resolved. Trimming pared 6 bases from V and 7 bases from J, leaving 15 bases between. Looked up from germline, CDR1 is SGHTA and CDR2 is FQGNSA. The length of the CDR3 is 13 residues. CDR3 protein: CASSFSWTDEAFF. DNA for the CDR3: TGTGCCAGCAGTTTCAGCTGGACCGATGAAGCTTTCTTT.

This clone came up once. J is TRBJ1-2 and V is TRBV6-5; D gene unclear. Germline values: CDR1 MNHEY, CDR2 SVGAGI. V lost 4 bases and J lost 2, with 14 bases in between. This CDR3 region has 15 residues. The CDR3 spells CASSLASLGNYGYTF. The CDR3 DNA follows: TGTGCCAGCAGTTTGGCTTCCTTAGGGAACTATGGCTACACCTTC.

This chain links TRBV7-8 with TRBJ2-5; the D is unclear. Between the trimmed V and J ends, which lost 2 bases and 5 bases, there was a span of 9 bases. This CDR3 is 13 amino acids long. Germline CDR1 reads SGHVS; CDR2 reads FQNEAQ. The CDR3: CASSLILPETQYF. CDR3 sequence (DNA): TGTGCCAGCAGCTTAATCCTACCGGAGACCCAGTACTTC.

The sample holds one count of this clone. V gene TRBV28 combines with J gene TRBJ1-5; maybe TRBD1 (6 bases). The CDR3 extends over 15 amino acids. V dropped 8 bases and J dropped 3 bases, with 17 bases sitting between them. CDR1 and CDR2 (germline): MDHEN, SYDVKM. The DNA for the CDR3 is TGTGCCAGCGTTTTGAATAGGGGGTCCAATCAGCCCCAGCATTTT. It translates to CASVLNRGSNQPQHF.

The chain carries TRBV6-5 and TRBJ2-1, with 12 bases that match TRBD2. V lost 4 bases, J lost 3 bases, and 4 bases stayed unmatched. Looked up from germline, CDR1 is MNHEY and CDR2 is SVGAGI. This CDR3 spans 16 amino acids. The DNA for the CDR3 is TGTGCCAGCAGTTTAGCGACTAGCGGGGGCTACAATGAGCAGTTCTTC. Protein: CASSLATSGGYNEQFF.